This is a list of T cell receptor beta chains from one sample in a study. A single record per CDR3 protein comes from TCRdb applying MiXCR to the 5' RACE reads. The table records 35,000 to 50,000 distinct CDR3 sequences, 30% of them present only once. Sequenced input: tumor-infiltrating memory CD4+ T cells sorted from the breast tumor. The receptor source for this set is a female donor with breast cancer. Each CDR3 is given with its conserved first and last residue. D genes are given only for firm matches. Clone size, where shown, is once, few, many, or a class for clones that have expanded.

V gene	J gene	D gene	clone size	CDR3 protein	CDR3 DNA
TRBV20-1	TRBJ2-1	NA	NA	CSAQHGIYNGQFF	TGCAGTGCCCAGCACGGGATCTACAATGGGCAGTTCTTC
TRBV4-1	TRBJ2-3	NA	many	CASSQADIGAGTQYF	TGCGCCAGCAGCCAAGCCGATATTGGTGCGGGTACGCAGTATTTT
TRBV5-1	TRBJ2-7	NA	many	CASNPSGSYEQYF	TGCGCCAGCAATCCGAGCGGGTCCTACGAGCAGTACTTC
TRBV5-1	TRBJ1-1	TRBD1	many	CASRTGAVNTEAFF	TGCGCCAGCAGGACAGGGGCGGTGAACACTGAAGCTTTCTTT
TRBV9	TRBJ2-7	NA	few	CASSVKGDYPLYEQYF	TGTGCCAGCAGCGTAAAAGGGGATTACCCGCTTTACGAGCAGTACTTC
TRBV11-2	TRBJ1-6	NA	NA	CASSLGTSQSPLHF	TGTGCCAGCAGCTTAGGGACATCACAATCACCCCTCCACTTT
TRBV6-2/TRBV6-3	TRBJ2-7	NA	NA	CASSYIGEQYF	TGTGCCAGCAGTTATATCGGCGAGCAGTACTTC
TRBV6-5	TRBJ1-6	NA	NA	CASSYGQANSPLHF	TGTGCCAGCAGTTATGGGCAGGCAAATTCACCCCTCCACTTT
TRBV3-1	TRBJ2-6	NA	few	CASSHSGSGANVLTF	TGTGCCAGCAGCCACTCAGGGTCTGGGGCCAACGTCCTGACTTTC
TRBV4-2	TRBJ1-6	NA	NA	CASSQDRTSESPLHF	TGTGCCAGCAGCCAAGATCGGACTTCGGAGTCACCCCTCCACTTT
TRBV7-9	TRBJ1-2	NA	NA	CASRLTRGYTF	TGTGCCAGCAGACTAACTCGGGGCTACACCTTC
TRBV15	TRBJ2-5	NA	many	CATSREDVRAGETQYF	TGTGCCACCAGCAGAGAGGACGTCAGGGCGGGCGAGACCCAGTACTTC
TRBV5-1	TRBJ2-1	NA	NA	CASSLRVGAGSYNEQFF	TGCGCCAGCAGCTTGAGGGTTGGGGCGGGGTCCTACAATGAGCAGTTCTTC
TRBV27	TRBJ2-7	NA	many	CASSPTPDSAYEQYF	TGTGCCAGCAGTCCAACCCCGGACAGCGCCTACGAGCAGTACTTC
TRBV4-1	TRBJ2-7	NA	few	CASSLAGTNYEQYF	TGCGCCAGCAGCCTGGCAGGGACCAACTACGAGCAGTACTTC
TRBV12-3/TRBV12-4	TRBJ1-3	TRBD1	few	CASSLARNRPGTASGNTIYF	TGTGCCAGCAGTTTAGCTAGAAACAGGCCCGGGACAGCCTCTGGAAACACCATATATTTT
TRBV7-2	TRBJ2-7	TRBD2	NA	CASNTGGAQGIYEQYF	TGTGCCAGCAATACGGGGGGGGCGCAAGGTATCTACGAGCAGTACTTC
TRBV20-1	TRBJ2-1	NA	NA	CSARDAGRNNEQFF	TGCAGTGCTAGAGATGCGGGGCGAAACAATGAGCAGTTCTTC
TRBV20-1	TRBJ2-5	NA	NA	CSAWLQETQYF	TGCAGTGCTTGGCTCCAAGAGACCCAGTACTTC
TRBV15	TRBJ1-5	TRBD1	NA	CATREDRGLQPQHF	TGTGCCACCAGGGAAGACAGGGGACTTCAGCCCCAGCATTTT
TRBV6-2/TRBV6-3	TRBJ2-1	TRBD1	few	CASSWGQGSEQFF	TGTGCCAGCAGTTGGGGACAGGGGTCCGAGCAGTTCTTC
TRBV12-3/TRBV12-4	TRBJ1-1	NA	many	CASSFGQYTEAFF	TGTGCCAGCAGTTTTGGACAGTATACTGAAGCTTTCTTT
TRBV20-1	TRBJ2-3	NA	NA	CSASWLYTDTQYF	TGCAGTGCGAGCTGGCTGTACACAGATACGCAGTATTTT
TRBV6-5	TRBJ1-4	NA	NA	CASSYEGGGEKLFF	TGTGCCAGCAGTTACGAGGGGGGGGGTGAAAAACTGTTTTTT
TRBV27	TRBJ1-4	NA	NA	CASATIRSGGEKLFF	TGTGCCAGCGCTACTATTCGGAGCGGAGGCGAAAAACTGTTTTTT
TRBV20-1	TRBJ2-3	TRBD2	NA	CSAAPGTNESDTQYF	TGCAGTGCCGCCCCCGGGACTAATGAGTCAGATACGCAGTATTTT
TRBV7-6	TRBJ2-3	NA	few	CASSLGAGSADTQYF	TGTGCCAGCAGCTTAGGGGCGGGAAGTGCAGATACGCAGTATTTT
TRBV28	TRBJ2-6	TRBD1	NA	CASGWDRSSGANVLTF	TGTGCCAGCGGCTGGGACAGGAGCTCTGGGGCCAACGTCCTGACTTTC
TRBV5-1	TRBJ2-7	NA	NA	CASKERQNYEQYF	TGCGCCAGCAAAGAAAGACAGAACTACGAGCAGTACTTC
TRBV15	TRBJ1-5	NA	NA	CAASGEFLPGQPQHF	TGTGCCGCCAGCGGAGAATTCCTGCCTGGGCAGCCCCAGCATTTT